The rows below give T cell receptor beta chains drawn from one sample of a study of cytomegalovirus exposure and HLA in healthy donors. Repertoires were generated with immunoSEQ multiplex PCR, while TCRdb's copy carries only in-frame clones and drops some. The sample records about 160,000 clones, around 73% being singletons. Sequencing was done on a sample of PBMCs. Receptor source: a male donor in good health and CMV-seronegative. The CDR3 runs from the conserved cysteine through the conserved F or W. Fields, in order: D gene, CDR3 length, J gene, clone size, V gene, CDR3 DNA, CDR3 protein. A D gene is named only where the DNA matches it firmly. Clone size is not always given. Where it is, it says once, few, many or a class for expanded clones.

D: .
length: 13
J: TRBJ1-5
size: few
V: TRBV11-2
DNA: TGTGCCAGCAGCGGCCGGGGGGACCAGCCCCAGCATTTT
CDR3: CASSGRGDQPQHF

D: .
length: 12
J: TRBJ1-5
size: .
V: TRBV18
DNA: TGTGCCAGCTCCCTGAACACACAGCCCCAGCATTTT
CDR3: CASSLNTQPQHF

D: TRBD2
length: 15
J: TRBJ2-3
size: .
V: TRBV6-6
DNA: TGTGCCAGCAGTTCGACTAGCGGGAGAACAGATACGCAGTATTTT
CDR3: CASSSTSGRTDTQYF

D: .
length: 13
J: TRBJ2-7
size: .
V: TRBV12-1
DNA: TGTGCCAGCAGAAACGGACTCTCCTACGAGCAGTACTTC
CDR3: CASRNGLSYEQYF

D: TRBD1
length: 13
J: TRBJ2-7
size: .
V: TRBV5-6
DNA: TGTGCCAGCAGCGGCCGGGACAGGTACGAGCAGTACTTC
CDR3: CASSGRDRYEQYF

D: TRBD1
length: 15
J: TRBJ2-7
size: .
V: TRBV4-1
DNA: TGCGCCAGCAGCCAAGGGACAGGGGTGGGGGACGAGCAGTACTTC
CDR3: CASSQGTGVGDEQYF

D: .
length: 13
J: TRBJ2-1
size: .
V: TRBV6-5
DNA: TGTGCCAGCAGTGCCAGACAAAAAAATGAGCAGTTCTTC
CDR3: CASSARQKNEQFF

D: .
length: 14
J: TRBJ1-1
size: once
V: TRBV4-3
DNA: TGCGCCAGCAGCCAAGTGTTAAGAGGTACTGAAGCTTTCTTT
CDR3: CASSQVLRGTEAFF

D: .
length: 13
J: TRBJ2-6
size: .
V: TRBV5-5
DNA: TGTGCCAGCAGCTCTTATGGGGCCAACGTCCTGACTTTC
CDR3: CASSSYGANVLTF

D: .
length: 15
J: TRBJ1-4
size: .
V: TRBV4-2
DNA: TGTGCCAGCAGCCAAGATCACAGCTATTATGAAAAACTGTTTTTT
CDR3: CASSQDHSYYEKLFF

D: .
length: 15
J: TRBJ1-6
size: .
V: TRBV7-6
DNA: TGTGCCAGCAGCTTAGCGTGGGGGGGCAGTGATCCCCTCCACTTT
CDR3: CASSLAWGGSDPLHF

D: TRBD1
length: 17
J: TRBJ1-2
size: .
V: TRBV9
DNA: TGTGCCAGCAGCCCGGGACAGGGGTTTGGCCTGGGCTATGGCTACACCTTC
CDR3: CASSPGQGFGLGYGYTF

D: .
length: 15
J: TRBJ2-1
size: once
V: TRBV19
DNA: TGTGCCAGTAGTAAACGGGACACCAAAAACAATGAGCAGTTCTTC
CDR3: CASSKRDTKNNEQFF

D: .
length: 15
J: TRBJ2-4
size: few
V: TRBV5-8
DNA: TGTGCCAGCAGCTTGACAGGATGGGCCAAAAACATTCAGTACTTC
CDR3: CASSLTGWAKNIQYF

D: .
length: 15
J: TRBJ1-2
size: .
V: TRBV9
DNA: TGTGCCAGCAGCGTAGGGGGCAGCTCTAACTATGGCTACACCTTC
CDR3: CASSVGGSSNYGYTF

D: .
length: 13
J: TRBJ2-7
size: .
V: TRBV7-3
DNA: TGTGCCAGCAGCTCGCGAGGATCCTACGAGCAGTACTTC
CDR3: CASSSRGSYEQYF

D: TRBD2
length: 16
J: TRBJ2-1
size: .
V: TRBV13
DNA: TGTGCCAGCAGCCCGAGGACTAGCGGGGGTTACAATGAGCAGTTCTTC
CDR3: CASSPRTSGGYNEQFF